This TCR beta chain was profiled in a study of shared clonotypes between healthy human individuals. Whole-study results and caveats: Naive subsets, compared against memory subsets, generally had larger estimated richness values.

CDR1 LGHNA and CDR2 YSLEER come from the germline V gene. CDR3 length: 16 amino acids. Trimming took 2 bases from V and 7 from J; bases not matched to a gene: 8. For this clone: Its antigen is not known.

This was a deep-level run. Clones were read by immunoSEQ multiplex PCR, and TCRdb kept only the in-frame ones, dropping some. The sample holds nearly 750,000 clones; roughly 72% are singletons and the top ten take under 2%. The clonotype comes from a woman in her thirties in good health. Material: memory CD4+ T cells sorted from blood. The subset here: CD45RA-negative fraction. V gene TRBV4-3 combines with J gene TRBJ2-1; TRBD2 matches at 10 bases. The CDR3 DNA reads as TGCGCCAGCAGCCAAACTAGCGGGAATTTTAGGAATGAGCAGTTCTTC. Translation gives CASSQTSGNFRNEQFF.